This TCR beta chain came from a study of beta chain features in type 1 diabetes listed by TCRdb under 2018. General notes on the study: Mean age, gender distribution, total cell number and subset yield were not different between patients and healthy donors. A total of approximately 100,000,000 sorted cells were examined across all samples, and the number of cells per subset was strongly correlated with RNA yield. In the study, recently diagnosed type 1 diabetes patients and matched healthy donors were compared on the TCRB repertoires of their sorted circulating CD4+ T cell subsets. Naive and central memory subsets were obtained from all 30 or so donors, but regulatory and stem cell-like memory subsets were isolated from only 8 patients and roughly 8 healthy donors.

From each donor, a single peripheral blood sample of approximately 0.11 L on average was drawn into heparinised tubes. A BD FACSAria II was used to sort naive, central memory, regulatory and stem cell-like memory CD4+ T cells with a panel that included CD45RO, CCR7, CD25, CD127, CD95 and CD27. Purity was above 98% for every sorted population. Right away, PBMCs were isolated by Lymphoprep density gradient centrifugation and were stained directly, with no culture step. Samples were stained and sorted in pairs, with one healthy donor and one patient per experiment, so that batch effects were minimized. This clone has more than one count but fewer than ten. No antigen is known for it. Base quality data are lacking; no much larger clone is found one base away. V drops 2 bases and J drops 0 bases, leaving 8 bases in between. The CDR3 spans 16 residues, from the cysteine through the phenylalanine. Only CDR3 DNA remains: 48 bases, in frame from the first base. Per the germline V gene (reference sequence), LNHDA is the CDR1 and SQIVND is the CDR2.

The entire isolated RNA was reverse transcribed using the High Capacity cDNA Reverse Transcription Kit, and thus expressed TCRB transcripts were sequenced. Deep immunoSEQ sequencing was performed on naive, central memory and regulatory T cell samples, with an average of roughly 3.5 million total reads per sample. After sorted cells were lysed in RLT buffer, RNA was extracted with DNase-treated RNeasy Micro or Mini kits, with the choice depending on cell number. To prevent cross-contamination, each cell subset was processed individually, whereas patient and healthy donor samples were processed jointly. The immunoSEQ multiplex PCR was used to amplify TCRB sequences from cDNA, generating 87-bp fragments that spanned the CDR3 region. Sequencing of the amplicons was performed on the Illumina HiSeq platform. The original methods were these. PCR bias was corrected computationally using synthetic template baselines, and reads within Hamming distance 2 were collapsed, with unmergeable singletons discarded. Reads were aligned against IMGT so that V, D and J genes, CDR3 length and insertions or deletions at six rearrangement sites could be assigned. Within each subset, clonotype counts were normalized to sorted cell number, and only after that were true diversity and Gini coefficients computed with the tcR R package. The overlap coefficient, calculated on TCRB nucleotide sequences, was used to quantify repertoire sharing. Held by TCRdb, this immuneACCESS table contains in-frame sequences only and omits some clones. Under half of the omission traces to an unresolved V gene where checked; the cause of the rest is unknown. V, J and clone size are taken as reported in that table, and D and trimming were inferred from the DNA itself. The table for this sample lists roughly 150,000 clones; about 9.3% of them were counted only once. Clones ranked in the top ten supply 0.5% of the sample.

General findings and caveats noted by the study authors: Naive, central memory and regulatory TCRB repertoires appeared more similar among patients than among healthy donors. At VDJ recombination sites, patients with type 1 diabetes made fewer insertions and deleted more nucleotides, a pattern implying thymic rearrangement abnormalities. Because cDNA rather than genomic DNA was sequenced, highly expressing activated cells could have been over-represented, although no difference in activation and CD3 levels was found between groups. A moderate but significant shortening of TCRB CDR3 length was observed in type 1 diabetes patients in all four CD4+ subsets. PCR may preferentially amplify shorter templates, but because patient and control samples were amplified and corrected together, any resulting skew would affect both groups equally. Because the HLA sub-analyses included only small numbers of individuals, any influence of HLA type on TCRB rearrangement was left unresolved.

The chain links TRBV19 with TRBJ2-6; a weak D assignment points to TRBD1 (6 bases agree). This clonotype was sampled from a man in his thirties or forties with type 1 diabetes. Sequencing was done on a sample of central memory CD4+ T cells from blood. The nucleotides read TGTGCCAGTAGTATACAGGGGATCTCTGGGGCCAACGTCCTGACTTTC. Translated, it gives CASSIQGISGANVLTF.